The 17 T cell receptor beta chains given below trace back to one sample, sequenced in a study of naive and memory T cell subsets. The beta constant-region primer was an equimolar mix of two oligonucleotides covering TRBC1 and TRBC2. TCRdb reprocessed the UMI-ligation and nested PCR reads via MiXCR and lists one record per CDR3 protein. The sample lists under 100,000 distinct CDR3 sequences, about 6.5% seen once, with 1.6% in the top ten. Sequenced input: central memory CD4+ T cells from blood. All receptors come from a human donor in good health.

This clonotype occurred many times. The CDR3 region is CASSEVRGGRVGAFF. DNA for the CDR3: TGTGCCAGCAGTGAAGTACGTGGGGGGCGCGTTGGTGCTTTCTTT. The chain links TRBV6-1 to TRBJ1-1, with D tentatively TRBD1 (6 bases). The CDR3 covers 15 residues. The V end was cut by 1 base, the J end by 11 bases, with 20 bases between. The V gene's germline CDR1 is MNHNS and CDR2 SASEGT.

This clonotype was seen ten or more times. The rearrangement joins TRBV30 to TRBJ1-1; D is unclear. This CDR3 is 14 amino acids long. The germline CDR1 and CDR2 sequences are GTSNPN and SVGIG (reference sequence). V was trimmed by 3 bases and J by 8 bases, leaving 19 bases between them. In DNA, the CDR3 is TGTGCCTGGAGCGTACTCCGACCCCCGTGGGAAGCTTTCTTT. Its protein is CAWSVLRPPWEAFF. Based on the CDR3 plus reference TRBV30 and TRBJ1-1, the full variable domain is SQTIHQWPATLVQPVGSPLSLECTVEGTSNPNLYWYRQAAGRGLQLLFYSVGIGQISSEVPQNLSASRPQDRQFILSSKKLLLSDSGFYLCAWSVLRPPWEAFFGQGTRLTVV.

This clonotype was counted many times. This chain uses TRBV11-2 with TRBJ2-1, with D unclear. The CDR3 sequence is 16 residues long. Trimming cost V 7 bases and J 9 bases, with 25 bases left between them. Germline CDR1 SGHAT, CDR2 FQNNGV. CDR3 in DNA: TGTGCCAGCAACGCGCTTATGAGACGGCGTGCCGGTGAGCAGTTCTTC. This encodes CASNALMRRRAGEQFF.

The count of this clonotype is one. This chain uses TRBV6-6 with TRBJ2-6, with 13 bases lining up with TRBD2. The CDR3 contains 20 residues. Trimming cost V 5 bases and J 4 bases; bases outside gene matches: 14. Germline assignment: CDR1 MNHNY and CDR2 SVGAGI (reference sequence). This chain's CDR3 is CASSLRLAGGSPVGANVLTF. Here the CDR3 DNA reads TGTGCCAGCAGTCTGAGACTAGCGGGAGGCTCCCCAGTCGGGGCCAACGTCCTGACTTTC.

This clonotype has a count of ten or more. This chain joins TRBV20-1 and TRBJ2-2; TRBD2 matches at 8 bases. The junction had 8 bases not matched to a gene; V was cut back by 2 bases and J by 6 bases. The length of the CDR3 is 15 residues. The germline gives CDR1 DFQATT, CDR2 SNEGSKA (reference sequence). The CDR3 nucleotides read TGCAGTGCTAGAACGGGGGGGACCGCATCCGGGGAGCTGTTTTTT. As protein: CSARTGGTASGELFF.

The chain is built from TRBV7-3 and TRBJ2-3; D remains ambiguous. From germline, CDR1 is SGHTA and CDR2 FQGTGA. The length of the CDR3 is 14 residues. Trimming shortened V by 4 bases and J by 3 bases, and 11 bases separated the two germline ends. DNA for the CDR3: TGTGCCAGCAGCTCCCCCCCCGGGACAGATACGCAGTATTTT. Its translation: CASSSPPGTDTQYF.

The chain carries TRBV11-3 and TRBJ2-7, with 10 bases aligning to TRBD1. V shed 1 base, J shed 2 bases, and the junction held 8 bases outside the gene matches. CDR3 length: 17 amino acids. The germline V gene has CDR1 SGHNT and CDR2 YENEEA. The CDR3 coding sequence is TGTGCCAGCAGCTTAGCCCGAGGGACAGGGGACACCTACGAGCAGTACTTC. The encoded protein is CASSLARGTGDTYEQYF.

This clonotype was observed a handful of times. The rearrangement joins TRBV10-1 to TRBJ1-1; D not certain. Germline V lookup: CDR1 WNHNN, CDR2 SYGVQD (reference sequence). With 7 bases removed from V and 6 bases from J, the gap between germline ends came to 18 bases. The CDR3 covers 14 residues. The chain's CDR3 is CASIKTSLGSEAFF. In DNA form, the CDR3 reads TGCGCCAGCATCAAGACGAGTCTAGGATCTGAAGCTTTCTTT.

This clonotype was observed a handful of times. The rearrangement links TRBV27 to TRBJ2-3; D gene unclear. Germline CDR1 and CDR2: MNHEY and SMNVEV (reference sequence). The CDR3 is made up of 14 amino acids. The ends were cut back, 2 bases at V and 3 bases at J, with 9 bases in the middle. The CDR3 spells CASSLNGVTDTQYF. The CDR3 DNA reads TGTGCCAGCAGTTTAAACGGAGTTACAGATACGCAGTATTTT.

At least ten counts were recorded for this clonotype. The V and J genes are TRBV6-4 and TRBJ1-2; D possibly corresponds to TRBD1 (6 bases). This CDR3 has 13 amino acids. Trimming removed 8 bases from V and 4 bases from J, with 14 bases in between. CDR1 and CDR2 (germline): MRHNA, SNTAGT. The CDR3 bases are TGTGCCAGCGCCAGGGGCCCAGCCTATGGCTACACCTTC. As protein: CASARGPAYGYTF.

This clonotype was seen at least ten times. The chain couples TRBV7-6 to TRBJ2-5, with D possibly matching TRBD2 (6 bases). The germline CDR1 and CDR2 sequences are SGHVS and FNYEAQ. This CDR3 is 13 amino acids long. The V and J ends lost 4 bases and 5 bases respectively, with 11 bases between them. The CDR3 nucleotides read TGTGCCAGCAGCTACACTAGCTTGGAGACCCAGTACTTC. Translating gives CASSYTSLETQYF.

This clonotype was counted ten times or more. The CDR3 protein is CSVVDGGINEKLFF. CDR3 nucleotide sequence: TGCAGCGTTGTAGACGGCGGAATCAATGAAAAACTGTTTTTT. This chain connects TRBV29-1 to TRBJ1-4, with D unresolved. This CDR3 has 14 amino acids. Germline CDR1 SQVTM, CDR2 ANQGSEA. The ends were cut back, 4 bases at V and 5 bases at J, with 14 bases in the middle.

This clonotype was counted at least ten times. V usage is TRBV7-6 and J usage is TRBJ1-2, with D unresolved. CDR3 length: 14 residues. Germline CDR1 and CDR2: SGHVS and FNYEAQ. Trimming stripped 3 bases from V and 4 bases from J, with 12 bases between. The CDR3 protein is CASSLDPGSYGYTF. The CDR3 DNA is TGTGCCAGCAGCTTGGATCCGGGCAGCTATGGCTACACCTTC.

This clonotype was found many times. The V gene is TRBV10-3, the J gene TRBJ2-1, with 10 bases that match TRBD2. CDR3 length equals 15 residues. In germline, CDR1 is ENHRY, CDR2 SYGVKD. Losses at the gene ends were 10 bases for V and 2 bases for J; bases not matched to a gene: 8. DNA of the CDR3: TGTGCCACCGGTCCGAGCGGGAGGGCCTACAATGAGCAGTTCTTC. The encoded protein is CATGPSGRAYNEQFF.

This clonotype came up many times. This chain uses TRBV12-3 or TRBV12-4 with TRBJ2-3; D is possibly TRBD1 (6 bases). V was trimmed by 6 bases and J by 4 bases, leaving 11 bases between them. This CDR3 has 13 amino acids. The CDR3 coding sequence is TGTGCCAGCAGCGTCGACAGGCCAGATACGCAGTATTTT. This codes for CASSVDRPDTQYF.

This clonotype was recorded a few times. This chain joins TRBV7-3 and TRBJ2-1; 11 nucleotides match TRBD2. Trimming removed 5 bases from V and 9 bases from J; junction bases left unmatched: 3. CDR1 and CDR2 (germline): SGHTA, FQGTGA. The CDR3 totals 13 residues. The CDR3 DNA reads as TGTGCCAGCAGCCCCGGGACTAGCGGTGAGCAGTTCTTC. Encoded protein: CASSPGTSGEQFF.

This clonotype was detected ten times or more. This chain joins TRBV20-1 and TRBJ1-1; no clear D gene. Germline CDR1 and CDR2: DFQATT and SNEGSKA (reference sequence). The V end lost 1 base, the J end lost 2 bases, and 17 bases lay between the germline ends. This CDR3 region has 16 residues. The CDR3 is CSARAGSPRGNTEAFF. CDR3 coding DNA: TGCAGTGCTAGAGCTGGGAGCCCGAGAGGAAACACTGAAGCTTTCTTT.